A selection of T cell receptor beta chains follows, all from one sample in a study of control samples from healthy donors and cancer patients. Assay used: immunoSEQ multiplex PCR; TCRdb lists only in-frame clones, some missing. Altogether 80,000 to 100,000 clones are present, approximately 81% being singletons, with the ten largest covering roughly a tenth. Source material: blood. These receptors were collected from a woman aged 25 to 39 in good health. Each CDR3 is given without its conserved first and last residue. D genes are given only for firm matches. Clone size is stated in some rows and not others, as once, few, many or a class when expanded.

v_gene: TRBV6-1; d_gene: TRBD2; j_gene: TRBJ2-7; abundance: many; len: 13; CDR3aa: ASSEAVAGAYEQY
v_gene: TRBV2; d_gene: NA; j_gene: TRBJ2-3; abundance: NA; len: 12; CDR3aa: ASSEGHSTDTQY
v_gene: TRBV19; d_gene: TRBD2; j_gene: TRBJ2-1; abundance: NA; len: 12; CDR3aa: ATRTSGGTGEQF
v_gene: TRBV6-2/TRBV6-3; d_gene: TRBD2; j_gene: TRBJ2-3; abundance: once; len: 15; CDR3aa: ASSYSLWDYPTDTQY
v_gene: TRBV19; d_gene: NA; j_gene: TRBJ1-2; abundance: NA; len: 13; CDR3aa: ASSIETGFHYGYT
v_gene: TRBV6-2/TRBV6-3; d_gene: NA; j_gene: TRBJ1-2; abundance: once; len: 12; CDR3aa: ASSFGIDYYGYT
v_gene: TRBV5-1; d_gene: NA; j_gene: TRBJ2-6; abundance: once; len: 17; CDR3aa: ASSLGTAGYYSGANVLT
v_gene: TRBV3-1/TRBV3-2; d_gene: NA; j_gene: TRBJ1-3; abundance: NA; len: 16; CDR3aa: ASSQPPPRGSSGNTIY
v_gene: TRBV18; d_gene: TRBD1; j_gene: TRBJ2-5; abundance: NA; len: 13; CDR3aa: ASSPDRGYQETQY
v_gene: TRBV18; d_gene: NA; j_gene: TRBJ2-2; abundance: once; len: 12; CDR3aa: ASSLKGIRGELF
v_gene: TRBV19; d_gene: NA; j_gene: TRBJ2-3; abundance: NA; len: 10; CDR3aa: ASSTHRDTQY
v_gene: TRBV2; d_gene: NA; j_gene: TRBJ1-4; abundance: NA; len: 9; CDR3aa: ASNLGEKLF
v_gene: TRBV19; d_gene: NA; j_gene: TRBJ1-6; abundance: NA; len: 13; CDR3aa: ASSRGGSYNSPLH
v_gene: TRBV7-6; d_gene: NA; j_gene: TRBJ2-7; abundance: NA; len: 17; CDR3aa: ASSLGGAGRPYTSYEQY
v_gene: TRBV5-6; d_gene: NA; j_gene: TRBJ2-2; abundance: few; len: 14; CDR3aa: ASSRRVQGWAGELF
v_gene: TRBV14; d_gene: TRBD1; j_gene: TRBJ2-7; abundance: NA; len: 13; CDR3aa: ASSQTGTASNEQY
v_gene: TRBV6-2/TRBV6-3; d_gene: TRBD2; j_gene: TRBJ2-5; abundance: NA; len: 14; CDR3aa: ASSLASGGARETQY
v_gene: TRBV7-2; d_gene: NA; j_gene: TRBJ1-5; abundance: NA; len: 12; CDR3aa: ASSLRQGTQPQH